This is a list of T cell receptor beta chains from one sample in a study of blood T cells in healthy people across ages. TCRdb fed the 5' RACE reads into MiXCR, producing one record per CDR3 protein. The repertoire holds fewer than 700,000 distinct CDR3 sequences, more than 45% seen once, with roughly 24% in the top ten. The sequencing input was blood. The receptors originated from a man older than 75 in good health. The CDR3 runs from the conserved cysteine through the conserved F or W. D genes are given only for firm matches. Not all rows give a size; the values are once, few, many and, for expanded clones, a class.

few,TRBD2,TRBJ2-3,TRBV24-1,CATSKTAGATDTQYF,TGTGCCACCAGTAAAACAGCGGGAGCCACAGATACGCAGTATTTT
many,.,TRBJ2-3,TRBV6-5,CASSSGSHTQYF,TGTGCCAGCAGTTCCGGGTCACATACGCAGTATTTT
few,TRBD2,TRBJ2-1,TRBV20-1,CSAQRGPSYNEQFF,TGCAGTGCCCAGCGGGGGCCCTCCTACAATGAGCAGTTCTTC
.,TRBD1,TRBJ2-6,TRBV2,CASSVTGGGGANVLTF,TGTGCCAGCAGTGTCACAGGGGGTGGGGGGGCCAACGTCCTGACTTTC
many,.,TRBJ1-2,TRBV4-1,CASSQEDYGYTF,TGCGCCAGCAGCCAAGAGGACTATGGCTACACCTTC
.,.,TRBJ2-3,TRBV3-1,CASSQEPGEADTQYF,TGTGCCAGCAGCCAAGAGCCAGGGGAGGCGGATACGCAGTATTTT
few,TRBD2,TRBJ2-7,TRBV12-3/TRBV12-4,CASKEGGSLYEQYF,TGTGCCAGCAAGGAGGGCGGGAGTCTGTACGAGCAGTACTTC
.,.,TRBJ2-3,TRBV12-3/TRBV12-4,CVSRGPIRGTDTQYF,TGTGTCAGCAGAGGCCCTATACGGGGCACAGATACGCAGTATTTT
.,.,TRBJ2-2,TRBV5-1,CASSLVAGSKNTGELFF,TGCGCCAGCAGCTTGGTTGCGGGATCGAAGAACACCGGGGAGCTGTTTTTT
few,.,TRBJ1-2,TRBV7-2,CASSLQVNYGYTF,TGTGCCAGCAGCCTACAGGTTAACTATGGCTACACCTTC